This T cell receptor (beta chain) was sequenced during a study of blood T cell repertoires in COVID-19. The overall study: Sites across the United States, Italy and Spain contributed samples from acute and convalescent COVID-19.

Sequencing used immunoSEQ multiplex PCR; TCRdb keeps in-frame clones, though not all of them. This table has about 110,000 clones, more than 75% appearing once. The trim removed 2 bases at V and 4 bases at J, leaving 5 bases unmatched. From germline, CDR1 is MNHEY and CDR2 SVGAGI. This CDR3 has 16 residues. Sequencing used peripheral blood. The rearrangement links TRBV6-5 to TRBJ1-2; 12 bases match TRBD1. This receptor was obtained from a woman aged 45-60 years with acute or convalescent COVID-19. The CDR3 sequence: CASSYRGTGGLYGYTF. The CDR3 DNA sequence: TGTGCCAGCAGTTACCGCGGGACAGGGGGCCTCTATGGCTACACCTTC.